The 29 T cell receptor beta chains in this list originate from one sample, sequenced in a study of vaccination effects on CD4 cells after COVID-19 (dated by TCRdb to 2021 to 2024). The ViraFEST assay stimulated PBMC with viral peptide pools and then used TCR sequencing to identify antigen-specific CD4+ T cell clonotypes by expansion. After more than 9 days of culture, CD4+ T cells were isolated with the EasySep CD4+ T cell isolation kit. Each participant received two doses of an mRNA SARS-CoV-2 vaccine, either BNT162b2 or mRNA-1273. The library came from the immunoSEQ multiplex PCR assay. In TCRdb, the immuneACCESS table is reduced to in-frame sequences with V and J assigned. These tables do not hold every clone; where another copy was compared, an unresolved V gene accounts for under half, and the others remain unexplained. This sample is represented by under 35,000 clones; approximately 71% of them were singletons. Together, the top ten hold approximately 10% of the sample.

Their specific antigens are unknown. Specimen: CD4+ T cells from PBMCs cultured with HCoV-NL63 spike peptides, collected after COVID-19 vaccination. The cell subset or site label on this specimen signifies: HCoV-NL63 spike overlapping peptide pool stimulation. These receptors were collected from a human donor who received a COVID-19 vaccine.

The CDR3 loop reads CASSSAGQRTYNEQFF. The CDR3 DNA is TGTGCCAGTAGTAGTGCAGGGCAACGGACTTACAATGAGCAGTTCTTC. V and J are TRBV19 and TRBJ2-1; D possibly matches TRBD1 or TRBD2 (5 bases each). The CDR3 runs 16 residues. V gave up 4 bases and J gave up 4 bases, with 17 bases separating them. Germline loops: CDR1 LNHDA, CDR2 SQIVND (reference sequence).

The CDR3 loop is CASSLNYRGNTEAFF. The CDR3 nucleotides are TGTGCCAGCTCGCTAAATTACAGGGGGAACACTGAAGCTTTCTTT. This chain uses TRBV18 with TRBJ1-1; 7 bases align to TRBD1. The germline V gene has CDR1 KGHSH and CDR2 LQKENI. Trimming at V came to 6 bases and at J to 1 base, leaving 8 bases not matched to a gene. The CDR3 contains 15 residues.

The chain links TRBV6-5 to TRBJ2-7; D may match TRBD1 or TRBD2 (6 bases each). Germline V lookup: CDR1 MNHEY, CDR2 SVGAGI. CDR3 length equals 15 residues. V gave up 4 bases and J gave up 2 bases, with 15 bases separating them. CDR3 DNA sequence: TGTGCCAGCAGTTCGGGGGCCGCAGACCCCTACGAGCAGTACTTC. It yields the protein CASSSGAADPYEQYF.

This clone has a single count. The chain uses TRBV4-1 and TRBJ1-1, with D possibly matching TRBD1 (6 bases). V lost 1 base to trimming and J lost 2 bases, with 8 bases between them. The CDR3 length is 14 residues. Germline V gene lookup returns CDR1 MGHRA and CDR2 YSYEKL. The CDR3 loop is CASSQGQVNTEAFF. CDR3 coding DNA: TGCGCCAGCAGCCAAGGACAGGTTAACACTGAAGCTTTCTTT.

The genes are TRBV27 and TRBJ2-3; D gene unclear. CDR3 size: 14 residues. Germline V CDR1 and CDR2: MNHEY, SMNVEV (reference sequence). Trimming shortened V by 6 bases and J by 2 bases, and 12 bases separated the two germline ends. The CDR3 bases are TGTGCCAGCAGGCCGGGTTCGGCCACAGATACGCAGTATTTT. Translation: CASRPGSATDTQYF.

The V gene is TRBV6-2 or TRBV6-3, the J gene TRBJ2-2; D possibly corresponds to TRBD1 (7 bases). Germline assignment: CDR1 MNHEY and CDR2 SVGEGT. The V end lost 5 bases, the J end lost 5 bases, and 15 bases lay between the germline ends. The CDR3 has 15 amino acids. CDR3 DNA sequence: TGTGCCAGCAGTAAAGACAGGGCGGGGACCGGGGAGCTGTTTTTT. It yields the protein CASSKDRAGTGELFF.

The chain is built from TRBV19 and TRBJ1-2; 7 bases match TRBD1. Germline V gene lookup returns CDR1 LNHDA and CDR2 SQIVND (reference sequence). V trimming: 6 bases; J trimming: 0 bases; junction bases outside the gene matches: 13. This CDR3 has 17 amino acids. Here the CDR3 reads CASRPAGQSSTNYGYTF. The CDR3, as DNA: TGTGCCAGTAGACCTGCGGGACAGAGTTCTACTAACTATGGCTACACCTTC.

This clone has a single count. V gene TRBV6-5 combines with J gene TRBJ2-2, with D tentatively TRBD2 (6 bases). Deletions cut 8 bases from V and 3 bases from J, with 16 bases between. CDR3 length: 15 residues. Germline CDR1 is MNHEY and CDR2 is SVGAGI. CDR3 protein: CASRTTGVDTGELFF. CDR3 DNA: TGTGCCAGCCGCACGACGGGAGTGGACACCGGGGAGCTGTTTTTT.

The rearrangement links TRBV7-2 to TRBJ2-2; D possibly corresponds to TRBD1 (6 bases). The V gene lost 4 bases and the J gene lost 0 bases, with 21 bases spanning the gap. This CDR3 comprises 19 residues. Germline V CDR1 and CDR2: SGHTA, FQGNSA. The CDR3 sequence is CASSSMGAVRLANTGELFF. The CDR3 coding sequence is TGTGCCAGCAGCTCCATGGGGGCGGTTAGACTTGCGAACACCGGGGAGCTGTTTTTT.

The genes are TRBV5-5 and TRBJ2-7, with D perhaps matching TRBD2 (5 bases). V lost 0 bases to trimming and J lost 0 bases, with 13 bases between them. The V gene's germline CDR1 is SGHKS and CDR2 YYEKEE (reference sequence). The CDR3 is made up of 16 amino acids. In nucleotides, the CDR3 is TGTGCCAGCAGCTTGGGGGCTAGCAGCAGCTCCTACGAGCAGTACTTC. Its translation is CASSLGASSSSYEQYF.

The J gene is TRBJ1-5, the V gene TRBV5-1; weak D call: TRBD1 (5 bases). Trimming took off 0 bases at V and 9 bases at J, with 13 bases between the two ends. Germline V gene lookup returns CDR1 SGHRS and CDR2 YFSETQ. The CDR3 contains 14 residues. The CDR3, as DNA: TGCGCCAGCAGCTTGGCCTCAGGGACTGGGCCCCAGCATTTT. It specifies CASSLASGTGPQHF.

CDR3 protein: CASSFTGLQETQYF. CDR3 DNA sequence: TGTGCCAGCAGCTTCACAGGGCTTCAAGAGACCCAGTACTTC. This rearrangement joins TRBV5-5 to TRBJ2-5; tentatively, D is TRBD1 (6 bases). V was pared by 2 bases and J by 2 bases, with 10 bases between. Germline CDR1 reads SGHKS; CDR2 reads YYEKEE (reference sequence). This CDR3 region has 14 residues.

The rearrangement links TRBV29-1 to TRBJ2-3; 12 positions match TRBD2. Unmatched junction bases numbered 1, after V lost 1 base and J lost 5 bases. The CDR3 sequence is 14 residues long. Germline V gene data show CDR1 as SQVTM and CDR2 as ANQGSEA. The chain's CDR3 is CSVEVGLAGDTQYF. CDR3 nucleotide sequence: TGCAGCGTTGAAGTGGGACTAGCGGGAGATACGCAGTATTTT.

CDR3 region: CASKTYTDTQYF. CDR3 nucleotide sequence: TGTGCCAGCAAGACTTACACAGATACGCAGTATTTT. V is TRBV27 and J is TRBJ2-3; D is unclear. Trimming removed 7 bases at V and 2 bases at J, with 7 bases between. The germline gives CDR1 MNHEY, CDR2 SMNVEV (reference sequence). There are 12 residues in the CDR3.

V usage is TRBV29-1 and J usage is TRBJ2-1; the D gene is possibly TRBD1 (5 bases). CDR1 is SQVTM and CDR2 is ANQGSEA in the germline V gene. Trimming took 6 bases from V and 1 from J, leaving 10 bases between them. The CDR3 length is 13 residues. CDR3 in amino acids: CSVDNFSYNEQFF. Here the CDR3 DNA reads TGCAGCGTGGACAATTTTTCCTACAATGAGCAGTTCTTC.

The chain has TRBV9 and TRBJ2-1; maybe TRBD1 (6 bases). The germline V gene has CDR1 SGDLS and CDR2 YYNGEE. Deletions cut 0 bases from V and 9 bases from J, with 16 bases between. CDR3 size: 15 residues. In nucleotides, the CDR3 is TGTGCCAGCAGCGTAGGGGGGCTAGCCGGGGTTGAGCAGTTCTTC. Protein: CASSVGGLAGVEQFF.

This chain uses TRBV19 with TRBJ2-6; D possibly uses TRBD1 or TRBD2 (5 bases each). The germline V and J ends were trimmed by 3 bases and 0 bases, with 12 bases remaining between them. CDR3 length: 17 amino acids. Per the germline V gene, CDR1 is LNHDA and CDR2 is SQIVND (reference sequence). CDR3 nucleotides: TGTGCCAGTAGTATTCGGGACGGGGACTCTGGGGCCAACGTCCTGACTTTC. Protein sequence: CASSIRDGDSGANVLTF.

The genes are TRBV2 and TRBJ1-5; no clear D gene. Trimming shortened V by 4 bases and J by 3 bases, and 4 bases separated the two germline ends. Looked up from germline, CDR1 is SNHLY and CDR2 is FYNNEI. The CDR3 is 12 amino acids. The CDR3 is CASSVVNQPQHF. CDR3 DNA: TGTGCCAGCAGTGTAGTCAATCAGCCCCAGCATTTT.

The rearrangement joins TRBV10-3 to TRBJ2-3; 11 bases align to TRBD2. Germline loops: CDR1 ENHRY, CDR2 SYGVKD. The trim removed 6 bases at V and 4 bases at J, leaving 6 bases unmatched. The CDR3 runs to 15 residues. CDR3 in DNA: TGTGCCATCAGGTTCACTAGCGGGAGTTCAGATACGCAGTATTTT. Translated, it gives CAIRFTSGSSDTQYF.

This chain uses TRBV7-9 with TRBJ1-5; 9 bases line up with TRBD1. V lost 5 bases, J lost 4 bases, and 3 bases stayed unmatched. In germline, CDR1 is SEHNR, CDR2 FQNEAQ (reference sequence). CDR3 length: 14 amino acids. CDR3 coding DNA: TGTGCCAGCAGCCGACAGGGGGTTAATCAGCCCCAGCATTTT. The encoded protein is CASSRQGVNQPQHF.

The J gene is TRBJ2-1, the V gene TRBV11-2; D gene ambiguous. Trimming took 5 bases from V and 8 from J, leaving 7 bases between them. Looked up from germline, CDR1 is SGHAT and CDR2 is FQNNGV. The CDR3 length is 11 residues. The CDR3 DNA sequence: TGTGCCAGCAGCCGATACGATGAGCAGTTCTTC. It specifies CASSRYDEQFF. The full variable domain, rest sourced from reference TRBV11-2 and TRBJ2-1, is EAGVAQSPRYKIIEKRQSVAFWCNPISGHATLYWYQQILGQGPKLLIQFQNNGVVDDSQLPKDRFSAERLKGVDSTLKIQPAKLEDSAVYLCASSRYDEQFFGPGTRLTVL.

This sequence joins TRBV19 and TRBJ1-1; 10 bases fit TRBD1. The CDR3 contains 16 residues. The germline CDR1 and CDR2 sequences are LNHDA and SQIVND (reference sequence). V trimming: 4 bases; J trimming: 1 base; junction bases outside the gene matches: 6. The CDR3 DNA reads as TGTGCCAGTAGTAAGGGACAGGGGAGTGGGAACACTGAAGCTTTCTTT. Protein: CASSKGQGSGNTEAFF.

This clone was counted a few times. DNA of the CDR3: TGTGCCTGGAGCGCGAAGGGTCTAGCGGGGGGGTATGAGCAGTTCTTC. Translation gives CAWSAKGLAGGYEQFF. V gene TRBV30 combines with J gene TRBJ2-1; 12 nucleotides agree with TRBD2. The CDR3 sequence is 16 residues long. The J segment lost 8 bases and the V segment lost 3 bases, leaving 11 bases of the junction unmatched. Germline loops: CDR1 GTSNPN, CDR2 SVGIG (reference sequence).

The rearrangement joins TRBV6-5 to TRBJ1-2; D is ambiguous. Trimming cost V 8 bases and J 4 bases, with 17 bases left between them. The CDR3 totals 14 residues. From germline, CDR1 is MNHEY and CDR2 SVGAGI. In nucleotides, the CDR3 is TGTGCCAGCGGAAATTATGAAAGGGTCTATGGCTACACCTTC. Protein: CASGNYERVYGYTF.

J is TRBJ1-5 and V is TRBV6-5, with a possible D match to TRBD1 (5 bases). CDR1 MNHEY and CDR2 SVGAGI come from the germline V gene. The V gene lost 6 bases and the J gene lost 4 bases, with 10 bases spanning the gap. The CDR3 contains 13 residues. CDR3 protein: CASRWEGNQPQHF. CDR3 sequence (DNA): TGTGCCAGCAGGTGGGAGGGGAATCAGCCCCAGCATTTT.

The chain joins TRBV5-1 to TRBJ2-3; a possible D gene is TRBD2 (5 bases). V lost 0 bases, J lost 3 bases, and 11 bases lay in between. The CDR3 is 15 residues long. Germline loops: CDR1 SGHRS, CDR2 YFSETQ. CDR3 residues: CASSLGTLSTDTQYF. Written as DNA, the CDR3 is TGCGCCAGCAGCTTGGGGACTCTGAGTACAGATACGCAGTATTTT.

The J gene is TRBJ1-2, the V gene TRBV19, with 12 bases aligning to TRBD1. The germline CDR1 and CDR2 sequences are LNHDA and SQIVND (reference sequence). Trimming cost V 8 bases and J 6 bases; bases outside gene matches: 10. The length of the CDR3 is 15 residues. This chain's CDR3 is CASARDRGHENGYTF. The CDR3 nucleotides are TGTGCCAGTGCCCGGGACAGGGGGCATGAGAATGGCTACACCTTC.

The genes are TRBV10-3 and TRBJ2-2, with TRBD1 identical over 7 bases. This CDR3 spans 16 amino acids. The V segment lost 7 bases and the J segment 3 bases; nucleotides outside the gene matches: 11. CDR1 and CDR2 (germline): ENHRY, SYGVKD. The CDR3 region is CAIKGQQGKDTGELFF. CDR3 nucleotides: TGTGCCATCAAGGGACAGCAGGGGAAGGACACCGGGGAGCTGTTTTTT.

This sequence joins TRBV10-3 and TRBJ2-7; 9 bases map to TRBD1. The germline gives CDR1 ENHRY, CDR2 SYGVKD. The V and J ends lost 6 bases and 9 bases, in that order; junction bases with no gene match: 15. The CDR3 loop spans 15 amino acids. The CDR3 DNA follows: TGTGCCATCAGCCAGATGGGACAGGGAAAGAATTGGCAGTACTTC. It yields the protein CAISQMGQGKNWQYF.